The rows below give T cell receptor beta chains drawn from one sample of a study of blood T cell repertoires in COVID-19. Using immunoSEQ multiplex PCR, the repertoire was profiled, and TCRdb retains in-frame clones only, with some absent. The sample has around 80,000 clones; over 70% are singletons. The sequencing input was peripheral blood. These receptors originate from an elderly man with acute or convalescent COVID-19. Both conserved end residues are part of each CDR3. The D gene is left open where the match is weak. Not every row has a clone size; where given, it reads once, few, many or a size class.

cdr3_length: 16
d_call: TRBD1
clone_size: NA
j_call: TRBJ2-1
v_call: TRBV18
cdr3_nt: TGTGCCAGCTCACCTCGGACAGGGAGCTCCTACAATGAGCAGTTCTTC
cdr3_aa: CASSPRTGSSYNEQFF

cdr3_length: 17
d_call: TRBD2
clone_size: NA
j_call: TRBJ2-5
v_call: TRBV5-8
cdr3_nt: TGTGCCAGCAGCTTAACAGCGGGGGGGCCGGGGGTAGAGACCCAGTACTTC
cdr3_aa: CASSLTAGGPGVETQYF

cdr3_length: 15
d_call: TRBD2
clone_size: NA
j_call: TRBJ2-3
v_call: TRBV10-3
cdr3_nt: TGTGCCATCAGTGAGAGCGGGGGGGCCTTGGATACGCAGTATTTT
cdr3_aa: CAISESGGALDTQYF

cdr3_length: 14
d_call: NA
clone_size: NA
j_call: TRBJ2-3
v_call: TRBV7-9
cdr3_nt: TGTGCCAGCAGTGCTTGGGCTAGCACAGATACGCAGTATTTT
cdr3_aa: CASSAWASTDTQYF

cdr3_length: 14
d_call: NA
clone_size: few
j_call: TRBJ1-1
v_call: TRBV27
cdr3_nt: TGTGCCAGCAGTTTATCGGGCCGGCACACTGAAGCTTTCTTT
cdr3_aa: CASSLSGRHTEAFF

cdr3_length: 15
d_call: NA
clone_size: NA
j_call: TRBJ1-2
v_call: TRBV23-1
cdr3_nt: TGCGCCAGCAGTCAATCGTTTTCGGGTGCCTATGGCTACACCTTC
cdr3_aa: CASSQSFSGAYGYTF

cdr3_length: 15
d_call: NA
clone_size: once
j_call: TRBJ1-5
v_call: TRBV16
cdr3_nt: TGTGCCAGCAGCCAATCATCCCAGGGGAATCAGCCCCAGCATTTT
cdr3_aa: CASSQSSQGNQPQHF

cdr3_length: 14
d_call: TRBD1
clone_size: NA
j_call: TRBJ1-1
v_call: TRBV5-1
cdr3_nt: TGCGCCAGCAGCACCGGACAGGGAGGGACTGAAGCTTTCTTT
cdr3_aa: CASSTGQGGTEAFF

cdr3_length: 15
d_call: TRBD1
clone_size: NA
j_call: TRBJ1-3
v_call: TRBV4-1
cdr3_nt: TGCGCCAGCAGCCTCCTTACAGGGGGTGGAAACACCATATATTTT
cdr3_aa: CASSLLTGGGNTIYF

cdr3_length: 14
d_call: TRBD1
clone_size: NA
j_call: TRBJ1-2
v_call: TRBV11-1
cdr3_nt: TGTGCCAGCAGCCCTGACAGGGACAACTATGGCTACACCTTC
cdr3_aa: CASSPDRDNYGYTF

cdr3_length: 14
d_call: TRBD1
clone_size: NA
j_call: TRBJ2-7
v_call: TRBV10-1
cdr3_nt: TGCGCCAGCAGTGAGGGACAGGGGAGATACGAGCAGTACTTC
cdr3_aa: CASSEGQGRYEQYF

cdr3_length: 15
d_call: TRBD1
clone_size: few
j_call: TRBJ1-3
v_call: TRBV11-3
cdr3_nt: TGTGCCAGCAGCTTAGATGGGACAGCTGGAAACACCATATATTTT
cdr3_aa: CASSLDGTAGNTIYF

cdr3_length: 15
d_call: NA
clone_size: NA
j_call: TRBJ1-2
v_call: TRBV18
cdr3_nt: TGTGCCAGCTCACCACCTCAGGGCCGTAACTATGGCTACACCTTC
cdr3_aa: CASSPPQGRNYGYTF

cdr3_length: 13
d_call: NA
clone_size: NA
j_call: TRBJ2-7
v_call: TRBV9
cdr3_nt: TGTGCCAGCAGCGTAGCTACGGGATACGAGCAGTACTTC
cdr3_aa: CASSVATGYEQYF

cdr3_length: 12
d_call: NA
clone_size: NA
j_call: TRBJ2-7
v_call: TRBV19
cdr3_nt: TGTGCCAGTAGTTCCTCACAGGGTGAGCAGTACTTC
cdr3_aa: CASSSSQGEQYF

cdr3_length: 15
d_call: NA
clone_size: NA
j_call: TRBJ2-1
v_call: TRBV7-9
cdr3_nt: TGTGCCAGCAGCCCCCAGGGAAGGCGTGGGAATGAGCAGTTCTTC
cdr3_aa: CASSPQGRRGNEQFF

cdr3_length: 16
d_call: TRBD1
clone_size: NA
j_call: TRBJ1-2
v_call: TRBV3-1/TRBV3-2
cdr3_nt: TGTGCCAGCAGCCAAGCATCCGGACAGGGGGCGTTTGGCTACACCTTC
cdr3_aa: CASSQASGQGAFGYTF

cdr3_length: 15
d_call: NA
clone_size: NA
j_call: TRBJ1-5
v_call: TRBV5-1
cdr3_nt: TGCGCCAGCAGACAATCCCCAGGGGTAGATCAGCCCCAGCATTTT
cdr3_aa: CASRQSPGVDQPQHF

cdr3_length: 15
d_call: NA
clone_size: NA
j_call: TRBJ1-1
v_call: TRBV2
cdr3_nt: TGTGCCAGCAGAGTGGCAGGGGCGATGAACACTGAAGCTTTCTTT
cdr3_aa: CASRVAGAMNTEAFF

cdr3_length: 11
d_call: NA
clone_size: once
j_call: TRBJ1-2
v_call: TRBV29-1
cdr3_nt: TGCAGCGGGAGGGAGAACTATGGCTACACCTTC
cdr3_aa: CSGRENYGYTF

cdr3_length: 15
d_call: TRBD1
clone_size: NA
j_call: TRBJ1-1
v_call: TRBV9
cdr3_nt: TGTGCCAGCAGCGTAAATACAGGGGCGAACACTGAAGCTTTCTTT
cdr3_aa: CASSVNTGANTEAFF

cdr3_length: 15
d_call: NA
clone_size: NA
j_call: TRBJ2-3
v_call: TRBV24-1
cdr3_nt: TGTGCCACCAGTGATTTATCCCAGGGTGGAGATACGCAGTATTTT
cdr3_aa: CATSDLSQGGDTQYF

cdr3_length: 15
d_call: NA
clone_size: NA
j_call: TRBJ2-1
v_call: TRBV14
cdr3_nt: TGTGCCAGCGCAAGGGGGTTTAGCTCCTACAATGAGCAGTTCTTC
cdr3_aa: CASARGFSSYNEQFF

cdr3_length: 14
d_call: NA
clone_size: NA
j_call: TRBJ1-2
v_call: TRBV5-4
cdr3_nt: TGTGCCAGCAGCTCGTATACAGGGTCCTATGGCTACACCTTC
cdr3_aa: CASSSYTGSYGYTF

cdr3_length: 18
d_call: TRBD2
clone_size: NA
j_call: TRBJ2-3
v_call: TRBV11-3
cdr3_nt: TGTGCCAGCAGCTTAGGAAGGACTAGCGACAGTAACACAGATACGCAGTATTTT
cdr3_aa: CASSLGRTSDSNTDTQYF

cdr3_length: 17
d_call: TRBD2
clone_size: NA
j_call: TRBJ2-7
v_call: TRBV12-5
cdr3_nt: TGTGCTAGTGGTTTGGATTTGACTAGCGGGGGGTCCTACGAGCAGTACTTC
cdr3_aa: CASGLDLTSGGSYEQYF

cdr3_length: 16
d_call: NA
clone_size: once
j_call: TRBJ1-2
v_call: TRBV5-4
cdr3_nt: TGTGCCAGCAGCTTGGCCGCGGGCAGCCTAAACTATGGCTACACCTTC
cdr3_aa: CASSLAAGSLNYGYTF

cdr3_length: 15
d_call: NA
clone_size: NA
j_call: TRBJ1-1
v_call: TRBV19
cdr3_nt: TGTGCCAGTAACGACCCGCGTCGACCGAGGACTGAAGCTTTCTTT
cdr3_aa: CASNDPRRPRTEAFF

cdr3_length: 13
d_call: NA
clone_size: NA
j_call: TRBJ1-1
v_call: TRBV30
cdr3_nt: TGTGCCTGGAGTGTACTGGAGAACTCTGAAGCTTTCTTT
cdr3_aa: CAWSVLENSEAFF

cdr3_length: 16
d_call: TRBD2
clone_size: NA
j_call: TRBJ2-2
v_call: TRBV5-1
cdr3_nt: TGCGCCAGCAGCTATGGGACTAGCGAAGTGGTCGGGGAGCTGTTTTTT
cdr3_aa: CASSYGTSEVVGELFF

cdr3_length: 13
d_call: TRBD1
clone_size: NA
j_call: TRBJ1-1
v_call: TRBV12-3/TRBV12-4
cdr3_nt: TGTGCCAGCAGTTTCGAAGGGGGCTCGAGGGCTTTCTTT
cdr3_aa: CASSFEGGSRAFF

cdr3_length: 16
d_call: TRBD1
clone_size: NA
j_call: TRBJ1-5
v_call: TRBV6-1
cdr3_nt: TGTGCCAGCAGTGATAAGACAGGGGACCCGTGGCAGCCCCAGCATTTT
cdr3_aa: CASSDKTGDPWQPQHF

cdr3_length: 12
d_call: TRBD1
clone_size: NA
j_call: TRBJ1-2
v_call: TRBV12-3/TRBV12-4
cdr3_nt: TGTGCCAGCAGTCGGACAGGGTACGGCTACACCTTC
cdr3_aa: CASSRTGYGYTF

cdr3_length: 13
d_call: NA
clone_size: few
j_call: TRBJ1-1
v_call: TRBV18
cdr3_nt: TGTGCCAGCTCACCAGGGGCGAACACTGAAGCTTTCTTT
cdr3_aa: CASSPGANTEAFF

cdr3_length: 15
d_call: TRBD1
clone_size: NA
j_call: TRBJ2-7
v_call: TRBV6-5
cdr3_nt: TGTGCCAGCACCCTGTCGAGGACAGGGGTATACGAGCAGTACTTC
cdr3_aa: CASTLSRTGVYEQYF

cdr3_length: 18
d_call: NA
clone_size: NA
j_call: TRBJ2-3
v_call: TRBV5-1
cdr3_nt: TGCGCCAGCAGCTTGGTTGCGGGGCTTACCCCTAGCACAGATACGCAGTATTTT
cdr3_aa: CASSLVAGLTPSTDTQYF

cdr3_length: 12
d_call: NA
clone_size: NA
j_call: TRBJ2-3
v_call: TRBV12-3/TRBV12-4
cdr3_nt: TGTGCCAGCAGTAACTCGTGGTATACGCAGTATTTT
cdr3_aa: CASSNSWYTQYF

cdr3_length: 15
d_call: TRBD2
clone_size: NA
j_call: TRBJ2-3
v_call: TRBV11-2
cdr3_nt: TGTGCCAGTAGCGGGGTAGCGGGGGGGCCGGGTACGCAGTATTTT
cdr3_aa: CASSGVAGGPGTQYF

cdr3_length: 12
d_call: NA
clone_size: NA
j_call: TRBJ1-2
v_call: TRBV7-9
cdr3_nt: TGTGCCAGCAGCTTAGACAGCTATGGCTACACCTTC
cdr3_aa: CASSLDSYGYTF

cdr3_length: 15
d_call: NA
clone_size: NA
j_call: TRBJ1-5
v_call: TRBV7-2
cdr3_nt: TGTGCCAGCAGCTTAGGTCAGGGGTGGGATCAGCCCCAGCATTTT
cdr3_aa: CASSLGQGWDQPQHF

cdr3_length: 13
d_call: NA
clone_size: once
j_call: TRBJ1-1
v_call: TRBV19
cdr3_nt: TGTGCCAGTAGGATGGACAGTCACACTGAAGCTTTCTTT
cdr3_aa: CASRMDSHTEAFF

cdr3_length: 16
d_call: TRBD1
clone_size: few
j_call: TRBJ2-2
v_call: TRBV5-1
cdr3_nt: TGCGCCAGCAGCTTGACCCGAGACAGGGCCGCCGGGGAGCTGTTTTTT
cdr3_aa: CASSLTRDRAAGELFF

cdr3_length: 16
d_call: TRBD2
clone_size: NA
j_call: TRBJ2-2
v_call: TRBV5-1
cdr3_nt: TGCGCCAGCAGCGGCGGACTAGCGGGGGGTGCCGGGGAGCTGTTTTTT
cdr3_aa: CASSGGLAGGAGELFF

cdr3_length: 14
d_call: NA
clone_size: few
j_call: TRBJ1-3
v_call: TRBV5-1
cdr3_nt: TGCGCCAGCAGCTTAGAGGGCTCTGGAAACACCATATATTTT
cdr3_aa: CASSLEGSGNTIYF

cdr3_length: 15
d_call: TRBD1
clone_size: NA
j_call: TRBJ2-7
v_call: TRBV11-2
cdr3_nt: TGTGCCAGCAGCTTAGTCGGACAGGGGATCGATGAGCAGTACTTC
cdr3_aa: CASSLVGQGIDEQYF